This T cell receptor beta chain was sequenced during a study of T cells in localized non-small cell lung cancer. Whole-study findings and limits: A single tumor region was sequenced, leaving heterogeneity possible. A raised T cell density in blood coincided with lengthier overall survival. Measurement of T cell clonality placed uninvolved adjacent lung highest, above the level in tumor. A median of around 60 clones ranked among the top 100 in tumor appeared in adjacent lung.

Generated by immunoSEQ multiplex PCR, the TCRdb table keeps only in-frame clones and is missing some. The sample lists under 30,000 clones, 86% seen once, with roughly 15% in the top ten. This clone appeared a single time. Its specificity is not known. Germline loops: CDR1 SGHRS, CDR2 YFSETQ. The CDR3 runs to 15 residues. With 0 bases removed from V and 6 bases from J, the gap between germline ends came to 13 bases. The sequenced sample was peripheral blood, obtained before any cancer treatment. The chain carries TRBV5-1 and TRBJ1-5; tentatively, D is TRBD1 (5 bases). The TCR comes from a female donor aged 60 or older with stage I lung adenocarcinoma. CDR3 nucleotide sequence: TGCGCCAGCAGCTTGGGGGGCCAGGGAGGTCAGCCCCAGCATTTT. It translates to CASSLGGQGGQPQHF.